The source of this TCR beta chain is a study of T cells in women clearing cervical HPV infection. TCRdb's table, derived via immunoSEQ multiplex PCR, lists solely in-frame clones and lacks some. The sample has under 40,000 clones; the top ten hold more than 4%. Study-level points and caveats: TRBV6-7 relative abundance averaged about 0.11% in cases and around 0.17% in controls. Repertoire richness, not evenness, was significantly elevated in CIN3+ cases versus controls.

To note about this clone: The antigen is unknown. Read data end 3 residues before the CDR3 end; the end is taken from the germline J gene.

All participants had a single incident cervical HPV16 infection, and prevalent HPV16 infections were excluded. The CDR3 is 14 residues long. From germline, CDR1 is SGHDT and CDR2 YYEEEE. V was pared by 4 bases and J by 3 bases, with 13 bases between. V is TRBV5-6 and J is TRBJ1-2; D call uncertain. The clonotype was recovered from a woman aged 18 to 75 with a cervical HPV16 infection that either progressed to CIN3+ or cleared (not recorded which). The sequencing sample was made of blood buffy coat. CDR3 bases read: TGTGCCAGCAGCCGTTGGGCTGGTGACTATGGC. It translates to CASSRWAGDYG. The complete CDR3 protein is CASSRWAGDYGYTF.